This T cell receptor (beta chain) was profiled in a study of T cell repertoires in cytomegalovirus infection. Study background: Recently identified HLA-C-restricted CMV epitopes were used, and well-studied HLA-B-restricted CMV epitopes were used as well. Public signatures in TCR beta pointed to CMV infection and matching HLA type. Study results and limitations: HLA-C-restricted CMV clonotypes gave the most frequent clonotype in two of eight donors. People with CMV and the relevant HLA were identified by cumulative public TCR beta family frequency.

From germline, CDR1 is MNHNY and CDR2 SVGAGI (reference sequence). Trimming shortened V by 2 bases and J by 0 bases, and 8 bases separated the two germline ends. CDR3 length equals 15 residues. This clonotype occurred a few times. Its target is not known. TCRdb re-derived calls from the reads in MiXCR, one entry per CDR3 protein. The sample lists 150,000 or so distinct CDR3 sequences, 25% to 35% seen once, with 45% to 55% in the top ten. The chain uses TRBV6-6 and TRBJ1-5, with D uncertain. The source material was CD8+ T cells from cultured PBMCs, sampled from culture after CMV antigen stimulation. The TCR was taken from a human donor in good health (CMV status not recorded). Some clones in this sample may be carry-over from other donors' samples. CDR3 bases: TGTGCCAGCAGTTACGACTGGGATAGCAATCAGCCCCAGCATTTT. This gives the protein CASSYDWDSNQPQHF.